The 32 T cell receptor beta chains below all came from one sample that was sequenced in a study of blood T cells in healthy people across ages (dated by TCRdb to the mid-2010s). The library was built by means of 5' RACE. TCRdb lists the instrument as Illumina HiSeq 2500. A second PCR of roughly 7 to 11 cycles was performed with a sample-barcoded 5' primer and a J-beta primer mix. Clones were called with MiXCR by TCRdb after fastp trimmed the public reads at Q25, and only in-frame beta chains were retained. CDR3 protein sequences are deduplicated, and each keeps its most common genes and DNA. The sample includes about 800,000 distinct CDR3 sequences, with nearly 60% observed a single time. Around 22% of the sample is held by the ten biggest clonotypes. The material sequenced was blood. These receptors all come from a man aged 25-40 years in good health.

This clonotype appeared a few times. The chain links TRBV7-9 to TRBJ2-5, with 7 positions matching TRBD2. Per the germline V gene, CDR1 is SEHNR and CDR2 is FQNEAQ (reference sequence). The V segment lost 5 bases and the J segment 2 bases; nucleotides outside the gene matches: 8. There are 15 residues in the CDR3. The DNA for the CDR3 is TGTGCCAGCAGCCCCTTCGCGGGGGTGCAAGAGACCCAGTACTTC. Amino acids: CASSPFAGVQETQYF.

The chain recombines TRBV6-1 with TRBJ1-1, with 9 bases that match TRBD1. Germline loops: CDR1 MNHNS, CDR2 SASEGT. The trim removed 3 bases at V and 5 bases at J, leaving 13 bases unmatched. CDR3 length: 17 residues. CDR3 DNA sequence: TGTGCCAGCAGTGATCCCGGAACCGGGACAGGGAGGACTGAAGCTTTCTTT. Its translation: CASSDPGTGTGRTEAFF.

The rearrangement joins TRBV28 to TRBJ1-2, with 8 bases that match TRBD1. Germline lookup yields CDR1 MDHEN and CDR2 SYDVKM. This CDR3 comprises 15 residues. With 5 bases clipped from V and 7 bases from J, the junction kept 12 bases outside the gene matches. The DNA for the CDR3 is TGTGCCAGCAGTAACTTGGACAGGGAAACTTCTGGCTACACCTTC. It encodes CASSNLDRETSGYTF.

This rearrangement joins TRBV6-5 to TRBJ1-6, with 7 nucleotides matching TRBD1. The germline CDR1 and CDR2 sequences are MNHEY and SVGAGI. J was trimmed by 9 bases and V by 7 bases; bases with no gene match: 9. This CDR3 is 14 amino acids long. The CDR3 DNA reads TGTGCCAGCAATCCGGGACAGTTGCGTTCACCCCTCCACTTT. Translation: CASNPGQLRSPLHF.

This clonotype was observed a few times. The gene calls are TRBV9 and TRBJ2-6; no clear D. Germline CDR1 SGDLS, CDR2 YYNGEE. The CDR3 is 12 amino acids. V lost 3 bases and J lost 6, with 4 bases in between. This chain's CDR3 is CASSAEANVLTF. The CDR3 DNA sequence: TGTGCCAGCAGCGCCGAGGCCAACGTCCTGACTTTC.

The V gene is TRBV27, the J gene TRBJ1-2, with 8 nucleotides matching TRBD1. The V gene end was trimmed by 6 bases and the J gene end by 4 bases; junction bases not matched to a gene: 7. CDR1 is MNHEY, CDR2 SMNVEV, per germline (reference sequence). The CDR3 runs to 14 residues. The CDR3 is CASRPGTGRYGYTF. The CDR3 nucleotides read TGTGCCAGCAGACCCGGGACAGGCCGCTATGGCTACACCTTC.

The chain employs TRBV7-2 and TRBJ1-1, with D hard to call. CDR3 size: 13 residues. V lost 4 bases to trimming and J lost 7 bases, with 13 bases between them. Germline CDR1 reads SGHTA; CDR2 reads FQGNSA. CDR3 amino acids: CASSYISEYEAFF. CDR3 DNA: TGTGCCAGCAGCTATATCTCAGAGTATGAAGCTTTCTTT.

J is TRBJ2-6 and V is TRBV25-1; no clear D gene. Germline CDR1 MGHDK, CDR2 SYGVNS. Trimming removed 2 bases from V and 2 bases from J, with 13 bases in between. The CDR3 covers 17 residues. The CDR3 spells CASSEGPRPTGANVLTF. The DNA of the CDR3 is TGTGCCAGCAGTGAAGGTCCCCGTCCCACTGGGGCCAACGTCCTGACTTTC.

The chain recombines TRBV3-1 with TRBJ1-2, with D unclear. With 2 bases removed from V and 6 bases from J, the gap between germline ends came to 10 bases. Germline V gene sequence: CDR1 LGHDT, CDR2 YNNKEL (reference sequence). This CDR3 has 13 amino acids. CDR3 DNA sequence: TGTGCCAGCAGCCAAAGTAGGGCCGATGGCTACACCTTC. Translated: CASSQSRADGYTF.

The V and J genes are TRBV9 and TRBJ2-3; D call uncertain. CDR1 SGDLS and CDR2 YYNGEE come from the germline V gene. This CDR3 is 14 amino acids long. V lost 4 bases and J 1 base, leaving 10 bases between the germline ends. CDR3 bases: TGTGCCAGCAGCCCCTACTGGCGCACAGATACGCAGTATTTT. The encoded protein is CASSPYWRTDTQYF.

The chain joins TRBV29-1 to TRBJ2-3; no definite D call. Germline values: CDR1 SQVTM, CDR2 ANQGSEA. With 1 base removed from V and 5 bases from J, the gap between germline ends came to 7 bases. CDR3 length equals 12 residues. The CDR3 nucleotides read TGCAGCGTTGAAGTCCGGATAGATACGCAGTATTTT. Protein sequence: CSVEVRIDTQYF.

The CDR3, as DNA: TGTGCCAGCAGCTTAGGACTGATGAACACTGAAGCTTTCTTT. It translates to CASSLGLMNTEAFF. The genes are TRBV7-8 and TRBJ1-1; D is undetermined. CDR1 and CDR2 (germline): SGHVS, FQNEAQ. The CDR3 length is 14 residues. V gave up 1 base and J gave up 0 bases, with 6 bases separating them.

The chain couples TRBV12-3 or TRBV12-4 to TRBJ2-1; TRBD1 might be the D (6 bases). The CDR3 has 15 residues. With 6 bases removed from V and 0 bases from J, the gap between germline ends came to 12 bases. The CDR3 bases are TGTGCCAGCAGGAACAGGGAAAGCTCCTACAATGAGCAGTTCTTC. Translated, it gives CASRNRESSYNEQFF.

V and J are TRBV20-1 and TRBJ2-5, with D uncertain. Germline CDR1 DFQATT, CDR2 SNEGSKA (reference sequence). V shed 5 bases and J shed 11 bases, with 15 bases lying between them. This CDR3 has 11 residues. CDR3 DNA: TGCAGTGCTGAGGCCCAGGAGAGGCAGTACTTC. It encodes CSAEAQERQYF.

The chain uses TRBV2 and TRBJ2-3; a possible D gene is TRBD2 (5 bases). Trimming removed 0 bases from V and 0 bases from J, with 10 bases in between. This CDR3 contains 16 residues. CDR1 SNHLY and CDR2 FYNNEI come from the germline V gene. This CDR3 reads CASSEAEGESTDTQYF. The CDR3, as DNA: TGTGCCAGCAGTGAAGCCGAGGGAGAAAGCACAGATACGCAGTATTTT. The whole variable domain, filled in from reference TRBV2 and TRBJ2-3, reads EPEVTQTPSHQVTQMGQEVILRCVPISNHLYFYWYRQILGQKVEFLVSFYNNEISEKSEIFDDQFSVERPDGSNFTLKIRSTKLEDSAMYFCASSEAEGESTDTQYFGPGTRLTVL.

The J gene is TRBJ2-1, the V gene TRBV4-1; D is unresolved. Germline CDR1 and CDR2: MGHRA and YSYEKL. Trimming took 6 bases from V and 5 from J, leaving 11 bases between them. The CDR3 contains 13 residues. This CDR3 reads CASRAIADNEQFF. The CDR3 DNA reads as TGCGCCAGCAGGGCGATAGCCGACAATGAGCAGTTCTTC.

A few counts support this clonotype. This chain links TRBV5-1 with TRBJ2-5, with a possible D match to TRBD2 (5 bases). The CDR3 has 14 residues. V lost 7 bases and J 4 bases, leaving 17 bases between the germline ends. Germline V gene lookup returns CDR1 SGHRS and CDR2 YFSETQ. The CDR3 spells CASGPQLGGETQYF. The CDR3 DNA reads as TGCGCCAGCGGACCTCAACTAGGAGGAGAGACCCAGTACTTC.

The rearrangement uses TRBV7-9 and TRBJ1-5, with TRBD1 as a possible D gene (5 bases). Germline V gene sequence: CDR1 SEHNR, CDR2 FQNEAQ (reference sequence). Trimming took 1 base from V and 5 from J, leaving 15 bases between them. The CDR3 is 16 residues long. The CDR3 sequence is CASSLGIGTGDQPQHF. As DNA, the CDR3 is TGTGCCAGCAGCTTAGGGATAGGGACGGGGGATCAGCCCCAGCATTTT. Full variable domain (missing parts from reference TRBV7-9 and TRBJ1-5): DTGVSQNPRHKITKRGQNVTFRCDPISEHNRLYWYRQTLGQGPEFLTYFQNEAQLEKSRLLSDRFSAERPKGSFSTLEIQRTEQGDSAMYLCASSLGIGTGDQPQHFGDGTRLSIL.

This clonotype is a singleton in its sample. The rearrangement links TRBV7-2 to TRBJ1-5; no clear D. The CDR3 is 14 residues long. The V gene's germline CDR1 is SGHTA and CDR2 FQGNSA. V lost 3 bases to trimming and J lost 3 bases, with 9 bases between them. As DNA, the CDR3 is TGTGCCAGCAGCTTGTCGGGGATCAATCAGCCCCAGCATTTT. Translated, it gives CASSLSGINQPQHF. Combining the CDR3 with reference TRBV7-2 and TRBJ1-5 gives the whole variable domain GAGVSQSPSNKVTEKGKDVELRCDPISGHTALYWYRQSLGQGLEFLIYFQGNSAPDKSGLPSDRFSAERTGGSVSTLTIQRTQQEDSAVYLCASSLSGINQPQHFGDGTRLSIL.

This chain connects TRBV12-3 or TRBV12-4 to TRBJ1-2; perhaps TRBD1 as D (5 bases). With 2 bases removed from V and 6 bases from J, the gap between germline ends came to 19 bases. The CDR3 totals 16 residues. Written as DNA, the CDR3 is TGTGCCAGCAGTTTATCCCGAGAGGTCTGGACACATGGCTACACCTTC. Residues: CASSLSREVWTHGYTF.

The V and J genes are TRBV5-1 and TRBJ1-2; 9 bases line up with TRBD1. The germline gives CDR1 SGHRS, CDR2 YFSETQ. Trimming removed 0 bases from V and 5 bases from J; junction bases left unmatched: 2. There are 14 residues in the CDR3. In DNA form, the CDR3 reads TGCGCCAGCAGCTTGGCAGGGACAGGGTATGGCTACACCTTC. The encoded protein is CASSLAGTGYGYTF.

The chain couples TRBV10-3 to TRBJ2-1; no clear D gene. The germline V and J ends were trimmed by 3 bases and 6 bases, with 9 bases remaining between them. From germline, CDR1 is ENHRY and CDR2 SYGVKD. The CDR3 totals 13 residues. This CDR3 is CAISDSVLNEQFF. As DNA, the CDR3 is TGTGCCATCAGTGATTCTGTACTCAATGAGCAGTTCTTC.

Details on this clonotype: With a much larger clone just one base away, this may be a read error. The genes are TRBV7-2 and TRBJ2-7, with unresolved D. V gave up 1 base and J gave up 0 bases, with 13 bases separating them. Germline loops: CDR1 SGHTA, CDR2 FQGNSA. The CDR3 has 16 amino acids. CDR3 bases: TGTGCCAGCAGCTTAGGCCCGGGCAGTAGCTCCTACGAGCAGTACTTC. Translated, it gives CASSLGPGSSSYEQYF. Using reference TRBV7-2 and TRBJ2-7 for the parts outside the CDR3, the full variable domain is GAGVSQSPSNKVTEKGKDVELRCDPISGHTALYWYRQSLGQGLEFLIYFQGNSAPDKSGLPSDRFSAERTGGSVSTLTIQRTQQEDSAVYLCASSLGPGSSSYEQYFGPGTRLTVT.

This clonotype was detected once. The junction differs from germline at one of its ends, possibly a read error. V and J are TRBV27 and TRBJ1-5; D might be TRBD1 (6 bases). CDR3 size: 15 residues. Germline loops: CDR1 MNHEY, CDR2 SMNVEV (reference sequence). CDR3 sequence reads: CAGSFLGAPNQPQHF. The DNA of the CDR3 is TGTGCCGGCAGTTTCTTGGGGGCGCCCAATCAGCCCCAGCATTTT.

The chain is built from TRBV20-1 and TRBJ2-5; 14 nucleotides align to TRBD2. The DNA end favors TRBJ2-7, so the J call may be wrong. The CDR3 consists of 14 residues. CDR1 DFQATT and CDR2 SNEGSKA come from the germline V gene (reference sequence). The CDR3 coding sequence is TGCAGTGCTAGGGGACTAGCGGGAGAATACGAGCAGTACTTC. Protein product: CSARGLAGEYEQYF.

The chain is built from TRBV27 and TRBJ2-5; D possibly corresponds to TRBD1 (5 bases). Germline CDR1 and CDR2: MNHEY and SMNVEV (reference sequence). This CDR3 is 14 amino acids long. V was clipped by 3 bases and J by 2 bases, with 10 bases between them. The CDR3 region is CASSFIGDQETQYF. The CDR3 nucleotides are TGTGCCAGCAGTTTCATAGGGGATCAAGAGACCCAGTACTTC.

The rearrangement uses TRBV6-5 and TRBJ2-1; D ambiguous. The CDR3 loop spans 14 amino acids. Germline CDR1 and CDR2: MNHEY and SVGAGI. V lost 6 bases, J lost 10 bases, and 19 bases lay in between. CDR3 residues: CASSQTRQLREQFF. The CDR3 region has the DNA TGTGCCAGCAGCCAAACCCGACAATTGAGGGAGCAGTTCTTC.

This chain uses TRBV15 with TRBJ2-7, with 8 bases that match TRBD2. J lost 6 bases, V lost 5 bases, and 18 bases had no gene match. This CDR3 has 17 amino acids. Germline-derived CDR1 and CDR2 are LNHNV and YYDKDF (reference sequence). This chain's CDR3 is CATSDSMPGLGRGEQYF. The CDR3 nucleotides are TGTGCCACCAGCGATTCCATGCCGGGACTAGGTCGGGGCGAGCAGTACTTC.

In nucleotides, the CDR3 is TGTGCCAGTAGTACAACCGGGGCGAAAGAGACCCAGTACTTC. It specifies CASSTTGAKETQYF. The V gene is TRBV19, the J gene TRBJ2-4; possibly TRBD1 or TRBD2 for D (5 bases each). The J call is doubtful: the DNA matches TRBJ2-5 better. CDR1 and CDR2 (germline): LNHDA, SQIVND (reference sequence). The CDR3 length is 14 residues.

CDR3 protein: CSATEGQGVLGYTF. For the CDR3, the DNA is TGCAGTGCCACCGAGGGGCAGGGAGTTCTAGGCTACACCTTC. This sequence joins TRBV20-1 and TRBJ1-2; D is possibly TRBD1 (5 bases). V was cut by 6 bases and J by 8 bases, with 22 bases left in between. The CDR3 has 14 residues. The germline V gene has CDR1 DFQATT and CDR2 SNEGSKA (reference sequence).

V and J are TRBV20-1 and TRBJ2-1, with D tentatively TRBD2 (6 bases). The CDR3 is 15 amino acids. Trimming shortened V by 6 bases and J by 2 bases, and 17 bases separated the two germline ends. Germline lookup yields CDR1 DFQATT and CDR2 SNEGSKA (reference sequence). CDR3 sequence (DNA): TGCAGTGCGCCGGAGGCTAGCGACCCCTACAATGAGCAGTTCTTC. This gives the protein CSAPEASDPYNEQFF.

The chain couples TRBV12-3 or TRBV12-4 to TRBJ2-5; TRBD2 aligns across 7 bases. The CDR3 sequence is 12 residues long. Germline trimming cut 8 bases from V and 7 bases from J; bases unmatched to any gene: 7. This CDR3 reads CASRGDPRTQYF. The CDR3 bases are TGTGCCAGCCGGGGGGACCCCCGGACCCAGTACTTC.